This entry describes one TCR beta chain. V gave up 4 bases and J gave up 11 bases; unmatched junction bases: 5. There are 12 residues in the CDR3. Here immunoSEQ multiplex PCR was the method, and the copy in TCRdb shows in-frame clones only, minus some. The table includes about 160,000 clones, roughly 87% detected once. The sample originates from a study of blood T cell repertoires in COVID-19. This receptor was identified in a woman aged 55-75 years with active or convalescent COVID-19. The sequencing input was peripheral blood. The chain joins TRBV12-3 or TRBV12-4 to TRBJ1-1, with TRBD1 identical over 9 bases. CDR3: CASSSSTGGAFF. The CDR3 DNA reads TGTGCCAGCAGTTCCTCGACAGGGGGGGCTTTCTTT.